These 17 T cell receptor beta chains originate from one sample sequenced in a study of PD-1 blockade in classical Hodgkin lymphoma. No patient escaped relapse after autologous stem cell transplantation, and brentuximab vedotin exposure varied. Generated by immunoSEQ multiplex PCR, the TCRdb table keeps only in-frame clones and is missing some. The sample holds approximately 160,000 clones, around 73% seen once. Here the sequenced sample was peripheral blood mononuclear cells (PBMCs), taken before the second cycle of nivolumab. These receptor sequences come from a human donor with classical Hodgkin lymphoma.

This clone was found many times. The CDR3 here is CASSPRDSRDGYTF. CDR3 in DNA: TGTGCCAGCTCACCCCGGGACAGTCGAGATGGCTACACCTTC. The chain joins TRBV18 to TRBJ1-2; 7 positions match TRBD1. The ends lost 3 bases at V and 6 bases at J; junction bases unmatched: 7. Germline V gene data show CDR1 as KGHSH and CDR2 as LQKENI. This CDR3 has 14 residues.

The V call is TRBV14, the J call TRBJ2-3; no definite D call. This CDR3 is built from 13 residues. Looked up from germline, CDR1 is SGHDN and CDR2 is FVKESK. V lost 2 bases and J lost 6, with 9 bases in between. CDR3 DNA: TGTGCCAGCAGCCAATACGTAGAGGATACGCAGTATTTT. This encodes CASSQYVEDTQYF.

A single count supports this clone. The J gene is TRBJ1-1, the V gene TRBV5-1; weak D call: TRBD1 (5 bases). V was cut by 0 bases and J by 7 bases, with 13 bases left in between. Per germline, CDR1 SGHRS and CDR2 YFSETQ. The CDR3 covers 14 residues. CDR3 sequence reads: CASSLDTGLGEAFF. In DNA, the CDR3 is TGCGCCAGCAGCTTGGATACAGGACTTGGTGAAGCTTTCTTT. Filled out from reference TRBV5-1 and TRBJ1-1, the complete variable domain reads KAGVTQTPRYLIKTRGQQVTLSCSPISGHRSVSWYQQTPGQGLQFLFEYFSETQRNKGNFPGRFSGRQFSNSRSEMNVSTLELGDSALYLCASSLDTGLGEAFFGQGTRLTVV.

This chain links TRBV6-5 with TRBJ1-1; the match to TRBD1 covers 8 bases. The CDR3 contains 13 residues. The ends lost 8 bases at V and 3 bases at J; junction bases unmatched: 5. Germline loops: CDR1 MNHEY, CDR2 SVGAGI. The CDR3 region is CASGQGWDTEAFF. CDR3 sequence (DNA): TGTGCCAGCGGACAGGGATGGGACACTGAAGCTTTCTTT.

This clone was recorded only once. V usage is TRBV6-6 and J usage is TRBJ1-3; D possibly corresponds to TRBD1 (6 bases). Germline CDR1 and CDR2: MNHNY and SVGAGI (reference sequence). There are 16 residues in the CDR3. The germline V and J ends were trimmed by 6 bases and 2 bases, with 17 bases remaining between them. The DNA of the CDR3 is TGTGCCAGCAGGGTCGGCGGGGGGGCCCCTGGAAACACCATATATTTT. This encodes CASRVGGGAPGNTIYF.

The chain is built from TRBV7-2 and TRBJ1-2, with D uncertain. Germline CDR1 reads SGHTA; CDR2 reads FQGNSA. The V and J ends lost 5 bases and 1 base respectively, with 14 bases between them. The CDR3 has 15 residues. Here the CDR3 DNA reads TGTGCCAGCAGCCTATCGAGGTCCCATAACTATGGCTACACCTTC. Translated: CASSLSRSHNYGYTF.

The chain links TRBV4-1 to TRBJ2-3, with TRBD2 matching 8 bases. The CDR3 is made up of 17 amino acids. After removal of 0 bases from V and 6 bases from J, the junction contained 11 bases not matched to a gene. Germline loops: CDR1 MGHRA, CDR2 YSYEKL. CDR3 sequence (DNA): TGCGCCAGCAGCCAAGATCTATCCGCGGGGGGTAGGGATACGCAGTATTTT. Translating gives CASSQDLSAGGRDTQYF.

Only one count was recorded for this clone. This chain joins TRBV6-1 and TRBJ1-2, with 7 bases fitting TRBD1. Germline trimming cut 6 bases from V and 4 bases from J; bases unmatched to any gene: 11. This CDR3 has 15 residues. Per germline, CDR1 MNHNS and CDR2 SASEGT. The CDR3 DNA is TGTGCCAGCAGGACCGGGACAGCTATGGCCTATGGCTACACCTTC. Its protein is CASRTGTAMAYGYTF.

The chain couples TRBV5-4 to TRBJ1-1; D perhaps matches TRBD1 (6 bases). CDR1 is SGHNT, CDR2 YYREEE, per germline (reference sequence). The CDR3 contains 15 residues. V shed 4 bases and J shed 0 bases, with 13 bases lying between them. CDR3 sequence: CASSDSRGLNTEAFF. The CDR3 coding sequence is TGTGCCAGCAGCGACAGCAGGGGACTGAACACTGAAGCTTTCTTT.

The chain recombines TRBV7-2 with TRBJ2-7, with 9 bases aligning to TRBD1. Losses at the gene ends were 1 base for V and 1 base for J; bases not matched to a gene: 8. The CDR3 has 17 residues. Germline assignment: CDR1 SGHTA and CDR2 FQGNSA. As DNA, the CDR3 is TGTGCCAGCAGCTTAGTGGGACAGGGCGGACCTTCCTACGAGCAGTACTTC. Its protein product is CASSLVGQGGPSYEQYF.

This clone has just a few counts. Distinct nucleotide sequences in the sample also encode this CDR3. The gene calls are TRBV19 and TRBJ1-2, with unresolved D. Germline V gene data show CDR1 as LNHDA and CDR2 as SQIVND (reference sequence). V lost 0 bases to trimming and J lost 4 bases, with 6 bases between them. The length of the CDR3 is 13 residues. The CDR3 DNA reads as TGTGCCAGTAGTATAGATCTGAGCTATGGCTACACCTTC. Amino acid sequence: CASSIDLSYGYTF.

The genes are TRBV27 and TRBJ1-2; 7 nucleotides align to TRBD1. The CDR3 has 13 amino acids. Germline V gene sequence: CDR1 MNHEY, CDR2 SMNVEV (reference sequence). V dropped 2 bases and J dropped 8; count of bases not matched to a gene: 5. CDR3 amino acids: CASSLGGGDGYTF. In DNA, the CDR3 is TGTGCCAGCAGTTTAGGAGGGGGCGACGGCTACACCTTC.

The chain combines TRBV19 with TRBJ1-6; 9 bases fit TRBD1. CDR3 size: 14 residues. J lost 8 bases, V lost 3 bases, and 2 bases had no gene match. Germline CDR1 reads LNHDA; CDR2 reads SQIVND (reference sequence). CDR3 sequence reads: CASSIGTGYSPLHF. CDR3 nucleotides: TGTGCCAGTAGTATCGGGACAGGGTATTCACCCCTCCACTTT.

CDR3 loop: CAISPTSGRDLSYNEQFF. For the CDR3, the DNA is TGTGCCATCAGTCCCACTAGCGGGAGGGACCTCTCCTACAATGAGCAGTTCTTC. This chain links TRBV10-3 with TRBJ2-1; 13 bases line up with TRBD2. Per germline, CDR1 ENHRY and CDR2 SYGVKD. V dropped 5 bases and J dropped 0; count of bases not matched to a gene: 7. This CDR3 comprises 18 residues.

Only a few counts were recorded for this clone. The chain carries TRBV19 and TRBJ1-5, with D maybe TRBD1 (6 bases). The germline V gene encodes CDR1 LNHDA and CDR2 SQIVND (reference sequence). V lost 7 bases and J lost 1, with 17 bases in between. The CDR3 is 16 residues long. The CDR3 region is CASIDRVRGSNQPQHF. The CDR3 region has the DNA TGTGCCAGTATTGATCGGGTCAGGGGAAGCAATCAGCCCCAGCATTTT.

Details on this clone: At one boundary the junction diverges from the germline segment, which might be a read error. The V call is TRBV10-3, the J call TRBJ2-7; 7 bases match TRBD2. Germline lookup yields CDR1 ENHRY and CDR2 SYGVKD. CDR3 length: 13 residues. CDR3 sequence: CASSVLAAYEQYF. The CDR3, as DNA: TGTGCCAGCAGTGTTCTAGCGGCCTACGAGCAGTACTTC.

The count of this clone is one. The chain uses TRBV7-2 and TRBJ2-3; 14 bases fit TRBD2. The CDR3 covers 16 residues. CDR1 and CDR2 (germline): SGHTA, FQGNSA. J was trimmed by 2 bases and V by 3 bases; bases with no gene match: 1. CDR3 sequence (DNA): TGTGCCAGCAGCTTGACTAGCGGGAGGGTCACAGATACGCAGTATTTT. This codes for CASSLTSGRVTDTQYF.